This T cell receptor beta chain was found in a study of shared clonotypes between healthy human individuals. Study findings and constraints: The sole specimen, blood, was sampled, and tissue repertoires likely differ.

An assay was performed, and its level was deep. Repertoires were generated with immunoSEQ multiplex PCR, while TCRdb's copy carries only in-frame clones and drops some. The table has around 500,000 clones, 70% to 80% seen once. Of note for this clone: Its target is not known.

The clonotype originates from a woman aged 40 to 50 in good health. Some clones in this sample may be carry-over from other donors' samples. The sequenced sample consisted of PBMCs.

The CDR3: CASSMNRANYGYTF. In DNA, the CDR3 is TGTGCCAGTAGTATGAACAGGGCAAACTATGGCTACACCTTC. The chain employs TRBV19 and TRBJ1-2, with TRBD1 as a possible D gene (6 bases). This CDR3 is built from 14 residues. Trimming cost V 3 bases and J 2 bases, with 10 bases left between them. CDR1 is LNHDA and CDR2 is SQIVND in the germline V gene (reference sequence).